This TCR beta chain was identified in a study of T cell responses to AZD1222 COVID-19 vaccine. Second-dose groups at about 4 or about 12 weeks were pooled. The germline V gene encodes CDR1 SGHAT and CDR2 FQNNGV. The CDR3 loop spans 15 amino acids. The V end lost 5 bases, the J end lost 0 bases, and 11 bases lay between the germline ends. Whole-study findings and limits: Only after the peak T cell response were repertoires sampled.

Some clones are missing from TCRdb's copy, which holds only in-frame ones; the method was immunoSEQ multiplex PCR. This table holds about 140,000 clones, about 94% found once. On this clone itself: As yet, its antigen is unknown.

Here the sequenced sample was peripheral blood, taken 28 days after the second AZD1222 dose. The origin of this receptor is an adult who received the AZD1222 COVID-19 vaccine. The chain has TRBV11-2 and TRBJ1-3, with D maybe TRBD1 (6 bases). CDR3 coding DNA: TGTGCCAGCAGCCCAGACAGGTACTCTGGAAACACCATATATTTT. Translation: CASSPDRYSGNTIYF. The whole variable domain, filled in from reference TRBV11-2 and TRBJ1-3, reads EAGVAQSPRYKIIEKRQSVAFWCNPISGHATLYWYQQILGQGPKLLIQFQNNGVVDDSQLPKDRFSAERLKGVDSTLKIQPAKLEDSAVYLCASSPDRYSGNTIYFGEGSWLTVV.